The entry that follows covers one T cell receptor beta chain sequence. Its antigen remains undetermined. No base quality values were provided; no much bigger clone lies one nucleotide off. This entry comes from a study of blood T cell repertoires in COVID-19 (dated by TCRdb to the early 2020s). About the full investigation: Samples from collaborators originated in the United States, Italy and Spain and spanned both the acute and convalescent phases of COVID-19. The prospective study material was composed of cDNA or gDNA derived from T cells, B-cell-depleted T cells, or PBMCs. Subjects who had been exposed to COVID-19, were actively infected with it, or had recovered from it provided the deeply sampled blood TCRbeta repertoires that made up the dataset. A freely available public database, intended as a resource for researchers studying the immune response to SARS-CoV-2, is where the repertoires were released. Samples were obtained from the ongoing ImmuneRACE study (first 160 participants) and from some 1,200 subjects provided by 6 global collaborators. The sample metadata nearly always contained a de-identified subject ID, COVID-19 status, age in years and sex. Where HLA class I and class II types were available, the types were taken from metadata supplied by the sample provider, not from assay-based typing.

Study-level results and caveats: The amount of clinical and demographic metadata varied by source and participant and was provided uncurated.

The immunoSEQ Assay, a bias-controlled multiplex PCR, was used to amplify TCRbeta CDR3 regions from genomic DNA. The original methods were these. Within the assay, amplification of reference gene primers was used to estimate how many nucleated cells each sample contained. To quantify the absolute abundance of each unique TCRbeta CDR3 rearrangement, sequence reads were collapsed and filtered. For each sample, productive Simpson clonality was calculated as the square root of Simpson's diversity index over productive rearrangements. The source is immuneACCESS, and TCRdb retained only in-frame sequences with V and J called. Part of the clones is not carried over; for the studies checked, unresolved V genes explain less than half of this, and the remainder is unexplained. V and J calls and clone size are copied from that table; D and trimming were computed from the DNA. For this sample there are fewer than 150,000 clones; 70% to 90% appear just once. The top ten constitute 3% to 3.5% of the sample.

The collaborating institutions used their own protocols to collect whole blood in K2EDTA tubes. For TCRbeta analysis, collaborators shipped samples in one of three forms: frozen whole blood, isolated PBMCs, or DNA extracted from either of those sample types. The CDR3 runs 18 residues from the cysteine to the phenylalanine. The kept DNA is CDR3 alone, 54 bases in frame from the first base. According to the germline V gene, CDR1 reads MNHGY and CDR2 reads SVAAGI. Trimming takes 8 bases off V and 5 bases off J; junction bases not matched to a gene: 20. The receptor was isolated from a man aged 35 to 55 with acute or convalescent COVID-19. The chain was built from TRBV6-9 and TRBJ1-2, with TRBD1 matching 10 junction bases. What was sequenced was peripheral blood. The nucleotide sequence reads TGTGCCAGCCTTAAATCCGGAGGACAGGGGGGACGGCGGTATGGCTACACCTTC. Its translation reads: CASLKSGGQGGRRYGYTF.